The 14 T cell receptor beta chains below come from one sample, sequenced in a study of memory CD4+ T cells and cytomegalovirus serostatus. Clones were sequenced by immunoSEQ multiplex PCR, and TCRdb holds only the in-frame ones, with some missing. The table shows around 76,000 clones, with about 73% occurring only once. The sort gate was single viable CD3+CD4+CD8-CD45RO+ cells for memory CD4+ T cells. Sequenced: memory CD4+ T cells from blood. The receptors were gathered from an adult in good health and CMV-seropositive.

This chain uses TRBV18 with TRBJ2-2; D is unclear. V lost 4 bases and J 4 bases, leaving 10 bases between the germline ends. The CDR3 covers 14 residues. In germline, CDR1 is KGHSH, CDR2 LQKENI. CDR3 sequence: CASSQTLPTGELFF. DNA of the CDR3: TGTGCCAGCTCACAAACTCTACCCACCGGGGAGCTGTTTTTT. The full variable domain, rest sourced from reference TRBV18 and TRBJ2-2, is NAGVMQNPRHLVRRRGQEARLRCSPMKGHSHVYWYRQLPEEGLKFMVYLQKENIIDESGMPKERFSAEFPKEGPSILRIQQVVRGDSAAYFCASSQTLPTGELFFGEGSRLTVL.

This sequence joins TRBV14 and TRBJ1-3, with D possibly matching TRBD1 (5 bases). CDR1 and CDR2 (germline): SGHDN, FVKESK. V gave up 4 bases and J gave up 7 bases, with 14 bases separating them. The CDR3 has 14 amino acids. The CDR3 DNA follows: TGTGCCAGCAGCCCCTCCAGGGTTGCGAACACCATATATTTT. Translation: CASSPSRVANTIYF.

The rearrangement uses TRBV9 and TRBJ1-1; D remains unclear. From germline, CDR1 is SGDLS and CDR2 YYNGEE. Trimming left V 1 base short and J 4 bases short, with 8 bases between. The CDR3 sequence is 13 residues long. In DNA, the CDR3 is TGTGCCAGCAGCGTAATGGAGGGCACTGAAGCTTTCTTT. Translation: CASSVMEGTEAFF.

This clone is judged medium-sized (0.01 to 0.1%). This sequence joins TRBV19 and TRBJ1-2; D unresolved. Germline V gene sequence: CDR1 LNHDA, CDR2 SQIVND (reference sequence). V was cut by 8 bases and J by 1 base, with 11 bases left in between. This CDR3 is 13 amino acids long. For the CDR3, the DNA is TGTGCCAGTTCGGGAGGAGATAACTATGGCTACACCTTC. This codes for CASSGGDNYGYTF.

The chain joins TRBV5-1 to TRBJ2-3; 9 bases agree with TRBD2. V lost 0 bases and J lost 6; bases outside the gene matches: 8. The length of the CDR3 is 16 residues. Germline V gene sequence: CDR1 SGHRS, CDR2 YFSETQ. The CDR3 coding sequence is TGCGCCAGCAGCTTGGAAGGTGCTAGCGGGGTGGATACGCAGTATTTT. This translates into CASSLEGASGVDTQYF.

Only one count was recorded for this clone. The genes are TRBV18 and TRBJ2-7, with D perhaps TRBD1 (6 bases). The CDR3 is made up of 13 amino acids. Germline CDR1 and CDR2: KGHSH and LQKENI. The V gene lost 6 bases and the J gene lost 4 bases, with 13 bases spanning the gap. CDR3 protein: CASSVNRDYEQYV. As DNA, the CDR3 is TGTGCCAGCTCCGTCAACAGGGATTACGAGCAGTACGTC.

The chain has TRBV7-2 and TRBJ1-1, with D perhaps matching TRBD1 (6 bases). Germline V lookup: CDR1 SGHTA, CDR2 FQGNSA. V was pared by 1 base and J by 3 bases, with 9 bases between. This CDR3 is 14 amino acids long. The chain's CDR3 is CASSLEYRDTEAFF. The CDR3 DNA reads TGTGCCAGCAGCTTAGAATACAGGGACACTGAAGCTTTCTTT.

This chain links TRBV7-8 with TRBJ1-2; 8 positions match TRBD1. CDR1 and CDR2 from the germline V gene are SGHVS and FQNEAQ. CDR3 length: 14 amino acids. V gave up 0 bases and J gave up 8 bases; unmatched junction bases: 5. The chain's CDR3 is CASSLAQGARGYTF. The DNA for the CDR3 is TGTGCCAGCAGCTTAGCGCAGGGGGCTCGCGGCTACACCTTC.

The chain carries TRBV7-2 and TRBJ1-2, with D tentatively TRBD1 (5 bases). The germline V gene encodes CDR1 SGHTA and CDR2 FQGNSA. V shed 5 bases and J shed 3 bases, with 16 bases lying between them. The CDR3 has 15 residues. CDR3 DNA sequence: TGTGCCAGCAGCCCCAGACCTGGGGGGGACTATGGCTACACCTTC. Translated, it gives CASSPRPGGDYGYTF.

This clone was seen a few times. The rearrangement joins TRBV2 to TRBJ1-2, with D maybe TRBD1 (5 bases). Per the germline V gene, CDR1 is SNHLY and CDR2 is FYNNEI. V lost 5 bases, J lost 4 bases, and 17 bases lay in between. The CDR3 is made up of 15 amino acids. DNA of the CDR3: TGTGCCAGCAGTTCAAGGACATACTTTGGCTATGGCTACACCTTC. Its translation: CASSSRTYFGYGYTF.

The V call is TRBV18, the J call TRBJ2-7, with TRBD2 matching over 11 bases. The CDR3 has 14 amino acids. V gave up 3 bases and J gave up 6 bases; unmatched junction bases: 4. The V gene's germline CDR1 is KGHSH and CDR2 LQKENI. CDR3 amino acids: CASSPLAGGGEQYV. CDR3 DNA sequence: TGTGCCAGCTCACCGCTAGCGGGAGGAGGCGAGCAGTACGTC.

This clone was picked up many times. The chain combines TRBV14 with TRBJ2-7; D is ambiguous. The germline CDR1 and CDR2 sequences are SGHDN and FVKESK. The CDR3 totals 12 residues. V was pared by 2 bases and J by 0 bases, with 2 bases between. CDR3 residues: CASSQTSYEQYF. For the CDR3, the DNA is TGTGCCAGCAGCCAAACCTCCTACGAGCAGTACTTC.

The V and J genes are TRBV15 and TRBJ2-3; 11 positions agree with TRBD2. Unmatched junction bases numbered 14, after V lost 0 bases and J lost 3 bases. This CDR3 has 20 amino acids. Looked up from germline, CDR1 is LNHNV and CDR2 is YYDKDF (reference sequence). The CDR3 here is CATSRDISGRASFLTDTQYF. The CDR3 DNA reads as TGTGCCACCAGCAGAGATATTAGCGGGAGGGCCTCTTTCTTGACAGATACGCAGTATTTT.

The CDR3 sequence is CASSLSPVEAGANNEQFF. The CDR3 DNA sequence: TGTGCCAGCAGTTTAAGCCCCGTAGAAGCGGGGGCCAACAATGAGCAGTTCTTC. V and J are TRBV27 and TRBJ2-1, with 8 bases lining up with TRBD2. This CDR3 comprises 18 residues. Germline V gene data show CDR1 as MNHEY and CDR2 as SMNVEV (reference sequence). The V segment lost 2 bases and the J segment 5 bases; nucleotides outside the gene matches: 14.